These 20 T cell receptor beta chains were all obtained from the same sample, sequenced in a study of shared clonotypes between healthy human individuals. TCRdb keeps only in-frame clones here, not all; method: immunoSEQ multiplex PCR. The table includes about 2,100,000 clones, about 93% detected once. The naive CD8 population came from CD45RO-negative cells selected for CCR7, without terminally differentiated effector memory CD45RA+ cells. Material: naive CD8+ T cells from PBMCs. These receptors were collected from a man younger than 30 in good health. Some clones in this sample may be carry-over from other donors' samples.

The chain has TRBV28 and TRBJ2-3, with a tentative D call TRBD2 (6 bases). The CDR3 loop spans 17 amino acids. Trimming cost V 5 bases and J 4 bases, with 22 bases left between them. Germline lookup yields CDR1 MDHEN and CDR2 SYDVKM. The CDR3 loop is CASSPPPVVAEADTQYF. In DNA, the CDR3 is TGTGCCAGCAGTCCCCCCCCGGTTGTAGCGGAGGCAGATACGCAGTATTTT.

This chain connects TRBV6-6 to TRBJ2-5, with D tentatively TRBD1 (6 bases). The CDR3 spans 16 residues. Germline CDR1 and CDR2: MNHNY and SVGAGI (reference sequence). The germline V and J ends were trimmed by 1 base and 3 bases, with 15 bases remaining between them. CDR3 residues: CASSYYLLGQKETQYF. The CDR3 DNA reads as TGTGCCAGCAGTTACTACCTGTTAGGACAGAAAGAGACCCAGTACTTC.

This chain connects TRBV7-9 to TRBJ2-1; 8 bases agree with TRBD2. With V trimmed by 4 bases and J by 0 bases, 11 bases remained unmatched. In germline, CDR1 is SEHNR, CDR2 FQNEAQ (reference sequence). The CDR3 runs to 18 residues. CDR3 sequence: CASSWGGASGFSYNEQFF. The CDR3 DNA sequence: TGTGCCAGCAGCTGGGGTGGTGCTAGCGGGTTCTCCTACAATGAGCAGTTCTTC.

The V gene is TRBV5-1, the J gene TRBJ2-1; TRBD2 aligns across 10 bases. CDR3 length: 16 residues. Germline loops: CDR1 SGHRS, CDR2 YFSETQ. V was clipped by 5 bases and J by 6 bases; unmatched bases: 11. The CDR3 DNA follows: TGCGCCAGCAGTCTACCAGCGGGAGGGCTTTTCAATGAGCAGTTCTTC. This encodes CASSLPAGGLFNEQFF.

The chain employs TRBV5-6 and TRBJ2-4; 14 positions match TRBD2. Germline V gene lookup returns CDR1 SGHDT and CDR2 YYEEEE. This CDR3 is built from 16 residues. V was clipped by 2 bases and J by 6 bases; unmatched bases: 4. This CDR3 is CASSFGTSGSRNIQYF. The CDR3 region has the DNA TGTGCCAGCAGCTTTGGGACTAGCGGGAGTAGAAACATTCAGTACTTC.

Comment on this clone: Other nucleotide sequences in the sample specify the same CDR3. The chain employs TRBV14 and TRBJ2-7; tentative D call: TRBD1 (5 bases). Germline V gene sequence: CDR1 SGHDN, CDR2 FVKESK. The germline V and J ends were trimmed by 0 bases and 1 base, with 7 bases remaining between them. The CDR3 is 14 residues long. Here the CDR3 DNA reads TGTGCCAGCAGCCAAGACAGGGCTTCCTACGAGCAGTACTTC. This encodes CASSQDRASYEQYF.

The rearrangement links TRBV5-1 to TRBJ2-2; D remains ambiguous. Germline V lookup: CDR1 SGHRS, CDR2 YFSETQ. Trimming removed 4 bases from V and 1 base from J, with 11 bases in between. The CDR3 sequence is 15 residues long. CDR3 DNA sequence: TGCGCCAGCAGCCAAAGTAGGGAGAACACCGGGGAGCTGTTTTTT. Encoded protein: CASSQSRENTGELFF.

This rearrangement joins TRBV15 to TRBJ2-4, with 10 bases that match TRBD1. CDR1 LNHNV and CDR2 YYDKDF come from the germline V gene (reference sequence). This CDR3 has 18 amino acids. With 5 bases clipped from V and 0 bases from J, the junction kept 10 bases outside the gene matches. In DNA, the CDR3 is TGTGCCACCAGCGGGGGACAGGGGCCTTACATAGCCAAAAACATTCAGTACTTC. Its protein product is CATSGGQGPYIAKNIQYF.

The V gene is TRBV28, the J gene TRBJ2-7, with D tentatively TRBD2 (5 bases). Germline CDR1 is MDHEN and CDR2 is SYDVKM. The length of the CDR3 is 14 residues. The V end was cut by 6 bases, the J end by 0 bases, with 12 bases between. The CDR3 reads CASRKTGSSYEQYF. The CDR3 DNA reads TGTGCCAGCAGAAAAACGGGGAGCTCCTACGAGCAGTACTTC.

This rearrangement joins TRBV27 to TRBJ1-2, with D possibly being TRBD1 (5 bases). CDR1 MNHEY and CDR2 SMNVEV come from the germline V gene (reference sequence). The CDR3 sequence is 14 residues long. V dropped 5 bases and J dropped 7 bases, with 17 bases sitting between them. DNA of the CDR3: TGTGCCAGCAGTCAGGGTAGGGCTGATCGTGGCTACACCTTC. It encodes CASSQGRADRGYTF.

The chain links TRBV7-2 to TRBJ2-1; D unresolved. CDR3 length: 16 amino acids. Trimming pared 5 bases from V and 5 bases from J, leaving 19 bases between. Germline CDR1 is SGHTA and CDR2 is FQGNSA. CDR3 in amino acids: CASSRPGRQMDNEQFF. The CDR3 DNA reads as TGTGCCAGCAGCCGGCCCGGGCGGCAGATGGACAATGAGCAGTTCTTC.

The chain combines TRBV7-9 with TRBJ1-3; D is ambiguous. This CDR3 is 12 amino acids long. The ends were cut back, 7 bases at V and 4 bases at J, with 8 bases in the middle. The germline CDR1 and CDR2 sequences are SEHNR and FQNEAQ (reference sequence). Here the CDR3 DNA reads TGTGCCAGCACCCCTCTCGGAAACACCATATATTTT. Translation: CASTPLGNTIYF. Looking up the rest from reference TRBV7-9 and TRBJ1-3 gives the full variable domain: DTGVSQNPRHKITKRGQNVTFRCDPISEHNRLYWYRQTLGQGPEFLTYFQNEAQLEKSRLLSDRFSAERPKGSFSTLEIQRTEQGDSAMYLCASTPLGNTIYFGEGSWLTVV.

V and J are TRBV20-1 and TRBJ2-1, with D maybe TRBD2 (5 bases). CDR3 length equals 11 residues. V was trimmed by 6 bases and J by 7 bases, leaving 10 bases between them. Germline V CDR1 and CDR2: DFQATT, SNEGSKA (reference sequence). CDR3 sequence (DNA): TGCAGTGCACTGAGCGGAAATGAGCAGTTCTTC. As protein: CSALSGNEQFF.

The rearrangement uses TRBV7-9 and TRBJ2-2; D is unclear. Germline lookup yields CDR1 SEHNR and CDR2 FQNEAQ (reference sequence). V was cut by 6 bases and J by 3 bases, with 17 bases left in between. The CDR3 length is 16 residues. The CDR3 DNA reads as TGTGCCAGCAGGGGCCAGCTCTCTAGGGACACCGGGGAGCTGTTTTTT. It codes for CASRGQLSRDTGELFF.

This sequence joins TRBV29-1 and TRBJ2-2, with D unresolved. CDR3 length: 13 amino acids. Germline CDR1 reads SQVTM; CDR2 reads ANQGSEA. The CDR3 loop reads CTWKEKNTGELFF. The CDR3 DNA sequence: TGCACCTGGAAGGAGAAGAACACCGGGGAGCTGTTTTTT.

This chain links TRBV11-2 with TRBJ2-7, with D unresolved. This CDR3 has 17 residues. The V gene lost 5 bases and the J gene lost 2 bases, with 22 bases spanning the gap. In germline, CDR1 is SGHAT, CDR2 FQNNGV. CDR3 coding DNA: TGTGCCAGCAGCCGAATAACGGACGGAAGAAGGGCCTACGAGCAGTACTTC. It is translated as CASSRITDGRRAYEQYF.

The chain employs TRBV7-3 and TRBJ2-7; no clear D gene. There are 12 residues in the CDR3. Germline V gene sequence: CDR1 SGHTA, CDR2 FQGTGA. Trimming left V 5 bases short and J 6 bases short, with 11 bases between. The CDR3 DNA sequence: TGTGCCAGCAGCGATGTGGCAGGCGAGCAGTACTTC. It encodes CASSDVAGEQYF.

This chain joins TRBV19 and TRBJ2-7, with 7 bases identical to TRBD1. J gave up 0 bases and V 5 bases, and 4 bases lay outside the gene matches. CDR1 and CDR2 (germline): LNHDA, SQIVND (reference sequence). The CDR3 has 14 amino acids. The CDR3 bases are TGTGCCAGTAGTGGCCGGGACAGCTCCTACGAGCAGTACTTC. Its protein is CASSGRDSSYEQYF.

This clone was seen once. The CDR3 reads CASSQRTSVGTDTQYF. CDR3 bases: TGCGCCAGCAGCCAAAGGACTAGCGTGGGCACAGATACGCAGTATTTT. The rearrangement joins TRBV4-1 to TRBJ2-3; 9 nucleotides agree with TRBD2. This CDR3 comprises 16 residues. V lost 2 bases, J lost 1 base, and 4 bases stayed unmatched. Germline lookup yields CDR1 MGHRA and CDR2 YSYEKL.

V is TRBV29-1 and J is TRBJ2-3; TRBD2 agrees at 11 bases. Per the germline V gene, CDR1 is SQVTM and CDR2 is ANQGSEA. The CDR3 is 16 amino acids. V shed 5 bases, J shed 2 bases, and the junction held 9 bases outside the gene matches. As DNA, the CDR3 is TGCAGCGTTATGACTAGCGGGATCCCGCCCACAGATACGCAGTATTTT. It is translated as CSVMTSGIPPTDTQYF.